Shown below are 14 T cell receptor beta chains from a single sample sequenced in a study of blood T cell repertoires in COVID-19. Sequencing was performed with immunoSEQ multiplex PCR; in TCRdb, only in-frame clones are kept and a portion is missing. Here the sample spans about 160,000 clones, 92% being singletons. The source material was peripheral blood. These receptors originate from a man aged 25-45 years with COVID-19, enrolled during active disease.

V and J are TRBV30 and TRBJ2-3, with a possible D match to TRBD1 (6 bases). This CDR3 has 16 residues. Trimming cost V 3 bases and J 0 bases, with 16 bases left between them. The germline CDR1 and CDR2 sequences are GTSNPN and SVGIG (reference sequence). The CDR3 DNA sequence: TGTGCCTGGAGCAGGGGCAGGTCGACTAGCACAGATACGCAGTATTTT. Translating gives CAWSRGRSTSTDTQYF.

CDR3 region: CASSEQGQPAYEQYF. CDR3 nucleotide sequence: TGTGCCAGCAGTGAGCAAGGACAGCCAGCCTACGAGCAGTACTTC. The V and J genes are TRBV2 and TRBJ2-7; D is perhaps TRBD1 (6 bases). The CDR3 extends over 15 amino acids. V was clipped by 3 bases and J by 2 bases, with 14 bases between them. CDR1 is SNHLY, CDR2 FYNNEI, per germline.

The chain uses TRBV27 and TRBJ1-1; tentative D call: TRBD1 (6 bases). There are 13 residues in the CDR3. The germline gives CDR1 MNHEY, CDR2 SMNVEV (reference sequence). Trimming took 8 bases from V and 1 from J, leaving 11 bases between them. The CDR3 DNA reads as TGTGCCAGCGGCGGACAGCAGAACACTGAAGCTTTCTTT. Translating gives CASGGQQNTEAFF.

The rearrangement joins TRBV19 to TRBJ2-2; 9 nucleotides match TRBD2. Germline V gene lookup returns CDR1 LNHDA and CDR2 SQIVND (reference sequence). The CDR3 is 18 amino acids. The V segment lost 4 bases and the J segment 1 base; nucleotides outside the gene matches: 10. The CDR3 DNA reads TGTGCCAGTAGTAGCGGGTCAGCGGGGGGCCTGAACACCGGGGAGCTGTTTTTT. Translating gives CASSSGSAGGLNTGELFF.

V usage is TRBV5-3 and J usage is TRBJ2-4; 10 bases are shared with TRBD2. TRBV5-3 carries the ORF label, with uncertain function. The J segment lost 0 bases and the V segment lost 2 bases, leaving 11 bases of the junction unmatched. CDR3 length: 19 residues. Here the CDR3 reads CARSLGRLAGQIAKNIQYF. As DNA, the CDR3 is TGTGCCAGAAGCTTAGGGAGACTAGCGGGTCAAATAGCCAAAAACATTCAGTACTTC.

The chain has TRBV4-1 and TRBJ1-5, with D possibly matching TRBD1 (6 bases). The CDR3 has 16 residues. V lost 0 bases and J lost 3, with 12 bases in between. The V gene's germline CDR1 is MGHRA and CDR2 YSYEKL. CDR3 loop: CASSQEGQGFNQPQHF. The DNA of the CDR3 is TGCGCCAGCAGCCAAGAAGGCCAGGGGTTCAATCAGCCCCAGCATTTT.

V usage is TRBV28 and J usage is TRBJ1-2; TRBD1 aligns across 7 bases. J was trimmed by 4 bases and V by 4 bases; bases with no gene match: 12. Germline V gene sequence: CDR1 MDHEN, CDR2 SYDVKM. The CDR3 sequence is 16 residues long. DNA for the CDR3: TGTGCCAGCAGTTCCCCTAGGACAGGAGATTTCTATGGCTACACCTTC. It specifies CASSSPRTGDFYGYTF.

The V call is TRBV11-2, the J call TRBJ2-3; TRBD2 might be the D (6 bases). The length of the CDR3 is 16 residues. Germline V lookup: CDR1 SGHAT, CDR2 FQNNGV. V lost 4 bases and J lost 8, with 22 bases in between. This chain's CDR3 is CASSSTWGTGALTQYF. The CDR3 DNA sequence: TGTGCCAGCAGCTCCACCTGGGGGACTGGAGCCCTTACGCAGTATTTT.

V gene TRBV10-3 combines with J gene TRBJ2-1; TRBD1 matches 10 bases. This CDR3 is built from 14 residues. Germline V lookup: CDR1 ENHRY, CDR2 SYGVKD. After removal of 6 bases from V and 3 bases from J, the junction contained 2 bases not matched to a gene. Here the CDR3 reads CAIRGQGYYNEQFF. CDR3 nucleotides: TGTGCCATCAGGGGACAGGGGTACTACAATGAGCAGTTCTTC.

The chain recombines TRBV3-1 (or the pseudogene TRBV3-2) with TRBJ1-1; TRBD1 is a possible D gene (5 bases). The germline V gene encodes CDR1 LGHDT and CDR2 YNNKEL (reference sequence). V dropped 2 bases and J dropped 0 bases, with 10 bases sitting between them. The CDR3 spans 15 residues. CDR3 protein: CASSQIDSLNTEAFF. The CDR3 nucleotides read TGTGCCAGCAGCCAAATCGACAGTTTGAACACTGAAGCTTTCTTT.

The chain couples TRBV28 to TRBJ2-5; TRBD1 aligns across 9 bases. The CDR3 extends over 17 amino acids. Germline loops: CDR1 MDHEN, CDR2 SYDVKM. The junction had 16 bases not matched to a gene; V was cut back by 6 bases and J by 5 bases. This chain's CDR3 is CASSSWGTGTFWETQYF. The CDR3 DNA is TGTGCCAGCAGCTCCTGGGGGACAGGGACATTTTGGGAGACCCAGTACTTC.

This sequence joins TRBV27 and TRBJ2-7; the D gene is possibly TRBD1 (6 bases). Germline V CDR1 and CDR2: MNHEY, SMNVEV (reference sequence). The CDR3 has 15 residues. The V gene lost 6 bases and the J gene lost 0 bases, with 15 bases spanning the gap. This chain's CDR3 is CASREQGRSSYEQYF. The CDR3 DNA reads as TGTGCCAGCAGGGAACAGGGCAGAAGCTCCTACGAGCAGTACTTC.

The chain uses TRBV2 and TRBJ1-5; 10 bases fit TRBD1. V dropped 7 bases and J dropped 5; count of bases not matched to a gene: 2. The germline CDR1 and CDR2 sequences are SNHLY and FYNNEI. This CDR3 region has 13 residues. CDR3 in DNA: TGTGCCAGCAATGGACAGGGGGATCAGCCCCAGCATTTT. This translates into CASNGQGDQPQHF.

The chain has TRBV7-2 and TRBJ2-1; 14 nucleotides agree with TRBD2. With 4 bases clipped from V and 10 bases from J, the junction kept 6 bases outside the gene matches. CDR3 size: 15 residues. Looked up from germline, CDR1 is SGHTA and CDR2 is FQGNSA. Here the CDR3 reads CASSSWTSGRSEQFF. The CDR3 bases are TGTGCCAGCAGCTCCTGGACTAGCGGGAGGTCGGAGCAGTTCTTC.